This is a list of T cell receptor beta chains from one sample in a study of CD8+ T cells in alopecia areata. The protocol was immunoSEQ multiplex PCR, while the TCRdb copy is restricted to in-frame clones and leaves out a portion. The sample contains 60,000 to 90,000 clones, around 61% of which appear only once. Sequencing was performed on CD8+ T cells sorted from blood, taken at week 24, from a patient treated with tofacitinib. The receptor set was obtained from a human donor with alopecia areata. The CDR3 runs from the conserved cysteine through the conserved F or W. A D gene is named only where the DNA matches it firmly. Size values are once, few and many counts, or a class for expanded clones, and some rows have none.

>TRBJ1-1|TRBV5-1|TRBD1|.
TGCGCCAGCAGCCCGGGACAGGGGAGCACTGAAGCTTTCTTT
CASSPGQGSTEAFF
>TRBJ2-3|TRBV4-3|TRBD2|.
TGCGCCAGCAGCCCCGGACTAGCGGGAGGGGCAAGTTCCGCAGATACGCAGTATTTT
CASSPGLAGGASSADTQYF
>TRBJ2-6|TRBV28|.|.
TGTGCCAGCAGTTTAACTGGGGCCAACGTCCTGACTTTC
CASSLTGANVLTF
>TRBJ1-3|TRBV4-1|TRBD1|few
TGCGCCAGCAGCCGAGCCTGGCAGGGGGCGGACACCATATATTTT
CASSRAWQGADTIYF
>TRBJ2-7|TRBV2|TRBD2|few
TGTGCCAGCAGTGCGACTAGCGGGAGGGCCTACGAGCAGTACTTC
CASSATSGRAYEQYF
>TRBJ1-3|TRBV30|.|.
TGTGCCTGGATGCAGAGGGGGATCCACTCTGGAAACACCATATATTTT
CAWMQRGIHSGNTIYF
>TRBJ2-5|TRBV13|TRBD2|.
TGTGCCAGCAGCTTTAGCGGGCAAGAGACCCAGTACTTC
CASSFSGQETQYF
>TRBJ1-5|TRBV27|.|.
TGTGCCAGCAGTTCCCTGGGAGAGAATCAGCCCCAGCATTTT
CASSSLGENQPQHF
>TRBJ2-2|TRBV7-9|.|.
TGTGCCAGCAGCCCCGACAACACCGGGGAGCTGTTTTTT
CASSPDNTGELFF
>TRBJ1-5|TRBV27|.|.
TGTGCCAGCAGTTCCCGAAGGTATAGCAATCAGCCCCAGCATTTT
CASSSRRYSNQPQHF
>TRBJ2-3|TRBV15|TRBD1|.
TGTGCCACCAGCACCACTGGACAGGGGAGGGGTACGCAGTATTTT
CATSTTGQGRGTQYF
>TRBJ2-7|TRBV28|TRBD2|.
TGTGCCAGCAGTTTAAGGACTAGCCTCCAGCAGTACTTC
CASSLRTSLQQYF
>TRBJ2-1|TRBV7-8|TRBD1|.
TGTGCCAGCAGTTCTGATGAGGGGGCAGACAACAATGAGCAGTTCTTC
CASSSDEGADNNEQFF
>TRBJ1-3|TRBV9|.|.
TGTGCCAGCAGCGTAATGGGGTCTGGAAACACCATATATTTT
CASSVMGSGNTIYF
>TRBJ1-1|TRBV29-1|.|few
TGCAGCGTCGGACACGGCACTGAAGCTTTCTTT
CSVGHGTEAFF
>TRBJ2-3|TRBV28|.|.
TGTGCCAGCGGGGGGTCGCTAGAAGATACGCAGTATTTT
CASGGSLEDTQYF
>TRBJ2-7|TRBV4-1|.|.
TGTGCCAGCAGCCAAGGAGGCGGGGTAGAATCCTACGAGCAGTACTTC
CASSQGGGVESYEQYF
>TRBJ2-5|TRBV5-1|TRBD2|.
TGCGCCAGCAGCCCAGGACTAGCGGGAGTAGAGACCCAGTACTTC
CASSPGLAGVETQYF
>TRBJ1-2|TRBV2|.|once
TGTGCCAGCAGGAGCGTTCTCGGCTATGGCTACACCTTC
CASRSVLGYGYTF
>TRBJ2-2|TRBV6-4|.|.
TGTGCCAGCAGTTCAGCGAACACCGGGGAGCTGTTTTTT
CASSSANTGELFF
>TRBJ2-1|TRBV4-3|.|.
TGCGCCAGCAGCCAAGATCGGGACAATGAGCAGTTCTTC
CASSQDRDNEQFF
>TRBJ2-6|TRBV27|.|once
TGTGCCAGCAGTTTTGGAGTAACTGGGGCCAACGTCCTGACTTTC
CASSFGVTGANVLTF
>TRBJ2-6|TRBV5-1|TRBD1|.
TGCGCCAGCAGCTTGTTCCCGGGACAGGGGGCGCCGGGGGCCAACGTCCTGACTTTC
CASSLFPGQGAPGANVLTF
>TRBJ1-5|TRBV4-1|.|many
TGCGCCAGCAGCCAAGATGGCCCAGGGCATCAGCCCCAGCATTTT
CASSQDGPGHQPQHF
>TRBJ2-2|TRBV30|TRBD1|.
TGTGCCTGGAGTGTCGGGACAGGGATCACCGGGGAGCTGTTTTTT
CAWSVGTGITGELFF
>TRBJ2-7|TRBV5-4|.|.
TGTGCCAGCAGCAACGCGAGAGATGCGGGGTCCTACGAGCAGTACTTC
CASSNARDAGSYEQYF
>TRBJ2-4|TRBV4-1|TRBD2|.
TGCGCCAGCAGCCAAGATGAGGGAGGGGCCCTGCTCGAAAACATTCAGTACTTC
CASSQDEGGALLENIQYF
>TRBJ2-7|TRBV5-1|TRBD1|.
TGCGCCAGCAGCTGGGGACAGGAGGTAGATTTGGAGCAGTACTTC
CASSWGQEVDLEQYF
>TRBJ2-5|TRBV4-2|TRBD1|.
TGTGCCAGCAGCCTCCGGACAGGGCGAGAGACCCAGTACTTC
CASSLRTGRETQYF
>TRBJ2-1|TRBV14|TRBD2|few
TGTGCCAGCAGCCAACTTAAGCCGGGACTAGCGGGTTATGAGCAGTTCTTC
CASSQLKPGLAGYEQFF
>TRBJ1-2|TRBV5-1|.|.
TGCGCCAGCAGCTTGGGCGGCACGGGCTACACCTTC
CASSLGGTGYTF
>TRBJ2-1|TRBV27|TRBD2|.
TGTGCCAGCAGTCCTAGCGGGGGGATCTACAATGAGCAGTTCTTC
CASSPSGGIYNEQFF